A single sample is the source of the 25 T cell receptor beta chains below, sequenced in a study of blood T cell repertoires in COVID-19. The repertoire was sequenced with immunoSEQ multiplex PCR; TCRdb's copy has only in-frame clones and lacks some. Here the sample spans around 100,000 clones, approximately 69% being singletons. Material: peripheral blood. Every receptor here comes from a man at least 80 years old with acute or convalescent COVID-19.

The J gene is TRBJ2-3, the V gene TRBV5-4; no clear D gene. The CDR3 extends over 16 amino acids. Germline CDR1 and CDR2: SGHNT and YYREEE (reference sequence). Trimming took 4 bases from V and 1 from J, leaving 16 bases between them. CDR3 region: CASSDGWSAGTDTQYF. CDR3 nucleotide sequence: TGTGCCAGCAGCGACGGGTGGAGCGCTGGCACAGATACGCAGTATTTT.

This CDR3 reads CASSVDIVRDSGANVLTF. The CDR3, as DNA: TGTGCCAGCAGCGTAGATATCGTCAGGGACTCTGGGGCCAACGTCCTGACTTTC. The chain recombines TRBV9 with TRBJ2-6; weak D call: TRBD1 (5 bases). Germline V lookup: CDR1 SGDLS, CDR2 YYNGEE. V was pared by 0 bases and J by 0 bases, with 13 bases between. This CDR3 contains 18 residues.

The chain is built from TRBV27 and TRBJ2-7; a possible D gene is TRBD1 (5 bases). The CDR3 is 14 amino acids. Germline V gene lookup returns CDR1 MNHEY and CDR2 SMNVEV (reference sequence). V lost 5 bases to trimming and J lost 6 bases, with 17 bases between them. The CDR3 here is CASSHPQQGVEQYF. For the CDR3, the DNA is TGTGCCAGCAGTCATCCCCAGCAGGGCGTCGAGCAGTACTTC.

The J gene is TRBJ2-1, the V gene TRBV28; 10 nucleotides align to TRBD2. Per the germline V gene, CDR1 is MDHEN and CDR2 is SYDVKM. After removal of 5 bases from V and 5 bases from J, the junction contained 6 bases not matched to a gene. This CDR3 is built from 15 residues. As DNA, the CDR3 is TGTGCCAGCAGTGGCCTAGCGGGAGCGGACAATGAGCAGTTCTTC. Translation: CASSGLAGADNEQFF.

The chain is built from TRBV19 and TRBJ1-2, with D possibly matching TRBD1 (6 bases). The CDR3 covers 12 residues. V was clipped by 7 bases and J by 2 bases, with 8 bases between them. Germline values: CDR1 LNHDA, CDR2 SQIVND (reference sequence). The CDR3 here is CASKQGNYGYTF. The CDR3 nucleotides read TGTGCCAGTAAGCAGGGGAACTATGGCTACACCTTC.

Concerning this clone: One end of the junction does not line up with germline, which may come from a read error. This rearrangement joins TRBV7-7 to TRBJ2-3; 9 bases map to TRBD2. The CDR3 is made up of 20 amino acids. Germline loops: CDR1 SSHAT, CDR2 FNYEAQ (reference sequence). CDR3 in DNA: TGTGCTAGCAGCTTGATTCTGGGGACTAGCTCAACCTTTCGCACAGATACGCAGTATTTT. Protein sequence: CASSLILGTSSTFRTDTQYF.

V usage is TRBV28 and J usage is TRBJ1-3; D uncertain. The CDR3 is 12 amino acids. The ends were cut back, 3 bases at V and 8 bases at J, with 8 bases in the middle. Germline loops: CDR1 MDHEN, CDR2 SYDVKM. CDR3 DNA: TGTGCCAGCAGTTTGTTGGAGGACACCATATATTTT. Translation: CASSLLEDTIYF.

The chain joins TRBV5-5 to TRBJ1-3; D gene ambiguous. V lost 0 bases and J 0 bases, leaving 10 bases between the germline ends. Germline CDR1 is SGHKS and CDR2 is YYEKEE (reference sequence). This CDR3 has 16 amino acids. The chain's CDR3 is CASSLGAGNSGNTIYF. The CDR3, as DNA: TGTGCCAGCAGCTTGGGGGCCGGGAACTCTGGAAACACCATATATTTT.

The gene calls are TRBV7-6 and TRBJ2-2; 11 bases line up with TRBD2. Germline CDR1 reads SGHVS; CDR2 reads FNYEAQ. Trimming removed 5 bases from V and 2 bases from J; junction bases left unmatched: 13. The CDR3 contains 19 residues. The CDR3 is CASSPGLADPKPNTGELFF. The CDR3 coding sequence is TGTGCCAGCAGCCCGGGACTAGCGGATCCAAAACCTAACACCGGGGAGCTGTTTTTT.

This chain connects TRBV6-5 to TRBJ2-1, with 8 bases fitting TRBD2. Trimming took 7 bases from V and 11 from J; bases not matched to a gene: 10. Germline values: CDR1 MNHEY, CDR2 SVGAGI. The CDR3 contains 13 residues. The CDR3 nucleotides are TGTGCCAGCACCCCCCGGGGGGGAGTGAAGCAGTTCTTC. Translation: CASTPRGGVKQFF.

This clone was found many times. V is TRBV19 and J is TRBJ2-1, with TRBD2 identical over 9 bases. The CDR3 covers 17 residues. Germline V CDR1 and CDR2: LNHDA, SQIVND (reference sequence). V was pared by 3 bases and J by 5 bases, with 11 bases of the junction left unmatched. The CDR3 loop reads CASSIQATSGPHNEQFF. CDR3 nucleotide sequence: TGTGCCAGTAGTATCCAGGCGACTAGCGGACCCCACAATGAGCAGTTCTTC.

The chain is built from TRBV3-1 (or the pseudogene TRBV3-2) and TRBJ2-1; TRBD2 matches at 8 bases. The junction had 7 bases not matched to a gene; V was cut back by 4 bases and J by 14 bases. This CDR3 has 12 amino acids. Germline CDR1 reads LGHDT; CDR2 reads YNNKEL (reference sequence). DNA for the CDR3: TGTGCCAGCAGCCTACTCGGGAGGGCAGAGTTCTTC. It yields the protein CASSLLGRAEFF.

The chain has TRBV6-5 and TRBJ2-2, with TRBD2 matching over 8 bases. The V and J ends lost 2 bases and 3 bases, in that order; junction bases with no gene match: 5. The CDR3 runs 16 residues. Germline CDR1 reads MNHEY; CDR2 reads SVGAGI. CDR3 sequence: CASSYESGGYTGELFF. The DNA for the CDR3 is TGTGCCAGCAGTTACGAGTCGGGAGGGTACACCGGGGAGCTGTTTTTT.

J is TRBJ2-6 and V is TRBV2; unclear D gene. Germline-derived CDR1 and CDR2 are SNHLY and FYNNEI. The CDR3 spans 15 residues. V lost 6 bases, J lost 5 bases, and 14 bases lay in between. The CDR3 DNA reads TGTGCCAGCAGCCCTACTACCAGCTGGGCCAACGTCCTGACTTTC. Its protein product is CASSPTTSWANVLTF.

V usage is TRBV2 and J usage is TRBJ2-5, with 11 bases fitting TRBD2. V was pared by 6 bases and J by 5 bases, with 2 bases of the junction left unmatched. The CDR3 length is 13 residues. Looked up from germline, CDR1 is SNHLY and CDR2 is FYNNEI. The chain's CDR3 is CASRRLAGETQYF. CDR3 nucleotide sequence: TGTGCCAGCAGGAGACTAGCGGGGGAGACCCAGTACTTC.

The chain is built from TRBV5-4 and TRBJ2-7, with 8 bases fitting TRBD2. J lost 6 bases, V lost 2 bases, and 4 bases had no gene match. The germline V gene encodes CDR1 SGHNT and CDR2 YYREEE (reference sequence). The CDR3 is 13 residues long. Here the CDR3 DNA reads TGTGCCAGCAGCTTAAGGCTAGCGGGCGAGCAGTACTTC. This sequence encodes CASSLRLAGEQYF.

The chain recombines TRBV24-1 with TRBJ2-1; D may be TRBD2 (5 bases). Deletions cut 1 base from V and 2 bases from J, with 11 bases between. Germline assignment: CDR1 KGHDR and CDR2 SFDVKD. There are 16 residues in the CDR3. This CDR3 reads CATSDLGAATYNEQFF. Written as DNA, the CDR3 is TGTGCCACCAGTGATTTAGGAGCGGCGACCTACAATGAGCAGTTCTTC.

This chain uses TRBV28 with TRBJ2-7, with TRBD2 identical over 9 bases. V dropped 7 bases and J dropped 7; count of bases not matched to a gene: 17. Per the germline V gene, CDR1 is MDHEN and CDR2 is SYDVKM. This CDR3 has 16 amino acids. CDR3 DNA sequence: TGTGCCAGCACCTCCGGGGGCGGGAGGGGGGCGAGGGAGCAGTACTTC. As protein: CASTSGGGRGAREQYF.

The rearrangement uses TRBV18 and TRBJ2-3, with 10 bases identical to TRBD2. V dropped 2 bases and J dropped 0; count of bases not matched to a gene: 2. This CDR3 is 16 amino acids long. Germline loops: CDR1 KGHSH, CDR2 LQKENI. The CDR3 DNA reads TGTGCCAGCTCACCAACTAGCGGGGTTAGCACAGATACGCAGTATTTT. Protein product: CASSPTSGVSTDTQYF.

This sequence joins TRBV6-2 or TRBV6-3 and TRBJ1-5; D may be TRBD1 (5 bases). CDR1 is MNHEY, CDR2 SVGEGT, per germline. The CDR3 loop spans 15 amino acids. With 4 bases removed from V and 6 bases from J, the gap between germline ends came to 16 bases. The CDR3 sequence is CASSSVRAIVQPQHF. Here the CDR3 DNA reads TGTGCCAGCAGTTCAGTCAGGGCCATTGTTCAGCCCCAGCATTTT.

The chain couples TRBV20-1 to TRBJ2-1, with TRBD1 as a possible D gene (5 bases). This CDR3 has 13 residues. From germline, CDR1 is DFQATT and CDR2 SNEGSKA (reference sequence). V was cut by 3 bases and J by 5 bases, with 11 bases left in between. The CDR3 sequence is CSASAGLHNEQFF. CDR3 in DNA: TGCAGTGCTAGTGCAGGGCTCCACAATGAGCAGTTCTTC.

At least ten counts were recorded for this clone. The genes are TRBV10-3 and TRBJ1-4, with D possibly TRBD1 on 6 matching bases. V dropped 3 bases and J dropped 7 bases, with 15 bases sitting between them. The CDR3 loop spans 15 amino acids. Germline V gene lookup returns CDR1 ENHRY and CDR2 SYGVKD. CDR3 sequence: CAISEVGGQGEKLFF. The DNA of the CDR3 is TGTGCCATCAGTGAAGTGGGGGGGCAAGGTGAAAAACTGTTTTTT.

This chain uses TRBV28 with TRBJ1-2, with 7 bases lining up with TRBD1. This CDR3 spans 15 amino acids. CDR1 and CDR2 from the germline V gene are MDHEN and SYDVKM. V was pared by 2 bases and J by 5 bases, with 8 bases of the junction left unmatched. Here the CDR3 reads CASSLPLRQGYGYTF. CDR3 DNA sequence: TGTGCCAGCAGTTTACCCCTCAGACAGGGTTATGGCTACACCTTC.

There are a few counts of this clone. J is TRBJ1-5 and V is TRBV20-1; maybe TRBD1 (5 bases). V lost 3 bases and J 5 bases, leaving 14 bases between the germline ends. CDR1 and CDR2 (germline): DFQATT, SNEGSKA (reference sequence). This CDR3 region has 14 residues. Here the CDR3 DNA reads TGCAGTGCTAGTCGGCAGGGTTGGGATCAGCCCCAGCATTTT. Its translation: CSASRQGWDQPQHF.

This clone has just a few counts. The chain carries TRBV10-3 and TRBJ1-1; perhaps TRBD1 as D (5 bases). The V end was cut by 4 bases, the J end by 1 base, with 10 bases between. This CDR3 spans 14 amino acids. Germline assignment: CDR1 ENHRY and CDR2 SYGVKD. CDR3 region: CAISVGGRNTEAFF. The CDR3 nucleotides read TGTGCCATCAGTGTGGGGGGGAGGAACACTGAAGCTTTCTTT.